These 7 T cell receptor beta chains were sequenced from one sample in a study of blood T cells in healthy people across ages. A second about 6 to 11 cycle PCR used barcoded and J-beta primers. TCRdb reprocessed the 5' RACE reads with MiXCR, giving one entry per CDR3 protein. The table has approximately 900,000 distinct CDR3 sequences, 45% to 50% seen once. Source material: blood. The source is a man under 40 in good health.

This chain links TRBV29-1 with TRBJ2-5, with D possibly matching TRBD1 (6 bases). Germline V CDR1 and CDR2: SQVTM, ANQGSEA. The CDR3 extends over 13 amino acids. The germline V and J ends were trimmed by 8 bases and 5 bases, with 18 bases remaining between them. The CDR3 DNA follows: TGCAGCACCAGACAGGCCTTGGGGGAGACCCAGTACTTC. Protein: CSTRQALGETQYF.

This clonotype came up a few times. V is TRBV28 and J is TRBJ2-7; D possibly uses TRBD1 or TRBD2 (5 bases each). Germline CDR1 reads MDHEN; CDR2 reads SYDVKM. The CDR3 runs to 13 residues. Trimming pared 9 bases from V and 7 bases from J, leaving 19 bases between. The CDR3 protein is CASGERQTGEQYF. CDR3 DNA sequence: TGTGCCAGTGGGGAGAGACAGACTGGAGAGCAGTACTTC.

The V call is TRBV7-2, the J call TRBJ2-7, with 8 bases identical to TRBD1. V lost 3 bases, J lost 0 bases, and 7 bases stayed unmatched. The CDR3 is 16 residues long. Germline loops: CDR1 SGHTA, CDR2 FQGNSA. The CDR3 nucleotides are TGTGCCAGCAGCTTGACGGGACAGGACGTCTCCTACGAGCAGTACTTC. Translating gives CASSLTGQDVSYEQYF.

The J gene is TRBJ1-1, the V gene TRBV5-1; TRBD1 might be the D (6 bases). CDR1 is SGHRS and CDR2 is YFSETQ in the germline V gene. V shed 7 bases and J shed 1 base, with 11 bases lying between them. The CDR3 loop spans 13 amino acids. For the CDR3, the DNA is TGCGCCAGCGGCATGACAGGGAACACTGAAGCTTTCTTT. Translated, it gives CASGMTGNTEAFF.

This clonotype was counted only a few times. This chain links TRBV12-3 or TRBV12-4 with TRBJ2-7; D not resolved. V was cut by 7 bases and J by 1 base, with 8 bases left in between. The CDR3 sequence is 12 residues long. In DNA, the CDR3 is TGTGCCAGCAAGAGTCGATCCTACGAGCAGTACTTC. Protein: CASKSRSYEQYF.

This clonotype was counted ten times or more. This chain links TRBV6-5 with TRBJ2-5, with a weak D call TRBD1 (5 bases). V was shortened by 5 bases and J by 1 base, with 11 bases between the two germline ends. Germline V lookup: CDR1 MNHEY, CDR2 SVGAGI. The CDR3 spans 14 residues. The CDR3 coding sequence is TGTGCCAGCAGTGGGGCAGGGTCCCAAGAGACCCAGTACTTC. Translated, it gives CASSGAGSQETQYF.

DNA for the CDR3: TGTGCCAGCAGTCCAACGTGGACAAGTGGCTACACCTTC. Translated: CASSPTWTSGYTF. The gene calls are TRBV27 and TRBJ1-2, with D maybe TRBD1 (5 bases). V shed 5 bases and J shed 7 bases, with 14 bases lying between them. The germline CDR1 and CDR2 sequences are MNHEY and SMNVEV (reference sequence). The CDR3 length is 13 residues.